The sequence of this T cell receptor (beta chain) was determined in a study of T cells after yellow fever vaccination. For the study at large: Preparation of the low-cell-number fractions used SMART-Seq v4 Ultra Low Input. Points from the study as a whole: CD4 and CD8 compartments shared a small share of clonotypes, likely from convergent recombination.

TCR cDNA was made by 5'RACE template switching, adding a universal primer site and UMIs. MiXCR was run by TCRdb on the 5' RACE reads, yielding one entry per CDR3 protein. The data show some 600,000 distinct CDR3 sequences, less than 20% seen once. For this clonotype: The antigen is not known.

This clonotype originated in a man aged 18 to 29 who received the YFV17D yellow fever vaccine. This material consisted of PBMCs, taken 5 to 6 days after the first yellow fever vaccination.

For the CDR3, the DNA is TGTGCCAGCAGCTTCGACATAATGAACACTGAAGCTTTCTTT. Protein product: CASSFDIMNTEAFF. The chain couples TRBV5-4 to TRBJ1-1; no clear D. The V and J ends lost 2 bases and 0 bases respectively, with 8 bases between them. Germline CDR1 and CDR2: SGHNT and YYREEE (reference sequence). This CDR3 region has 14 residues.